This TCR beta chain originates from a study of cytomegalovirus exposure and HLA in healthy donors. Whole-study results and caveats: At a 0.05 false discovery rate, a later analysis found 16,951 TCR beta sequences to be associated with HLA alleles. Some TCR beta chains (more than 150 of them) were listed as cytomegalovirus-associated. The study assumed roughly uniform donor sequencing depth for presence/absence analyses.

As to this clone: Its antigen is as yet unknown.

PCR employed 60 Vbeta and 13 Jbeta primers. Assay: immunoSEQ multiplex PCR; the TCRdb copy retains only in-frame clones and omits some. The sample includes roughly 120,000 clones, less than 85% of them seen just once. Nominally healthy donors provided the samples, though records likely missed some immune exposures. The sample was PBMCs. The receptor's source is a woman between 40 and 55 years old in good health and CMV-seronegative.

The CDR3 coding sequence is TGTGCCAGCAGCGAAGAAGCGGGATTTGGTGGCAATGAGCAGTTCTTC. Its translation: CASSEEAGFGGNEQFF. This rearrangement joins TRBV6-4 to TRBJ2-1; TRBD2 agrees at 7 bases. This CDR3 contains 16 residues. Germline values: CDR1 MRHNA, CDR2 SNTAGT. Trimming at V came to 6 bases and at J to 6 bases, leaving 14 bases not matched to a gene.